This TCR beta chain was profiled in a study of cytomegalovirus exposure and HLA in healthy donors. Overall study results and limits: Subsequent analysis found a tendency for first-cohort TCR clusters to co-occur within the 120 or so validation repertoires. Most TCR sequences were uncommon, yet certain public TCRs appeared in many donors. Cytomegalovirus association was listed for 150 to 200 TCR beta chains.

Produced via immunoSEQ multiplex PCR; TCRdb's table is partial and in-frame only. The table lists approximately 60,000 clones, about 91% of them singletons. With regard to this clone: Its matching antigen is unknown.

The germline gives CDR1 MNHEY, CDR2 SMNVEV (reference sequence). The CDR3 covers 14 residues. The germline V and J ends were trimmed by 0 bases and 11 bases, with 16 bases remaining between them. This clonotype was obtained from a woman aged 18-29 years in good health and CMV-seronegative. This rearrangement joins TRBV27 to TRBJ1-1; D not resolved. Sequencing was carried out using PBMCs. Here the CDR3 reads CASSLSLAPGHAFF. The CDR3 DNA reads TGTGCCAGCAGTTTATCCCTCGCGCCTGGGCACGCTTTCTTT.